Shown below are 4 T cell receptor beta chains from a single sample sequenced in a study of T cells in Graves' hyperthyroidism and ophthalmopathy. RNA transcripts provided the source from which TCR beta CDR3 regions were amplified. First-round RT-PCR of the TCR CDR3 relied on the HTBI primer set. TCRdb itself ran the multiplex PCR reads through MiXCR, one entry per CDR3 protein. The sample yields under 450,000 distinct CDR3 sequences, 15% to 17% seen once. Sequencing was performed on blood. These receptors were taken from a young woman with Graves' hyperthyroidism.

The rearrangement joins TRBV5-6 to TRBJ2-3; 9 bases map to TRBD2. The CDR3 has 17 amino acids. Germline V lookup: CDR1 SGHDT, CDR2 YYEEEE. The J segment lost 1 base and the V segment lost 0 bases, leaving 6 bases of the junction unmatched. Here the CDR3 reads CASSLGISGRGTDTQYF. The CDR3 region has the DNA TGTGCCAGCAGCTTGGGAATTAGCGGGAGAGGCACAGATACGCAGTATTTT.

This clonotype was picked up a small number of times. At one of its ends the junction is not consistent with the germline gene, which may arise from a read error. This sequence joins TRBV7-9 and TRBJ1-2; unclear D gene. This CDR3 has 13 residues. Per germline, CDR1 SEHNR and CDR2 FQNEAQ (reference sequence). The DNA for the CDR3 is TGTGCCAGCAGCTTGGCAAATCAAGAGCGCTACGCCTTC. Its translation: CASSLANQERYAF.

This clonotype was counted many times. CDR3 DNA sequence: TGTGCCAGCAAAGGGGCTGGGGCCAACGTCCTGACTTTC. This translates into CASKGAGANVLTF. This chain joins TRBV2 and TRBJ2-6; a possible D gene is TRBD1 (5 bases). CDR3 length: 13 amino acids. Germline loops: CDR1 SNHLY, CDR2 FYNNEI. Trimming removed 7 bases from V and 2 bases from J, with 6 bases in between.

This clonotype has ten or more counts. This chain joins TRBV28 and TRBJ2-7; D might be TRBD1 or TRBD2, each matching 5 bases. The germline V gene has CDR1 MDHEN and CDR2 SYDVKM. CDR3 length equals 14 residues. Trimming cost V 8 bases and J 7 bases, with 21 bases left between them. CDR3 amino acids: CASGSSGASIEQYF. Written as DNA, the CDR3 is TGTGCCAGCGGATCTTCCGGGGCCTCGATAGAGCAGTACTTC.